This is a list of T cell receptor beta chains from one sample in a study of T cells after yellow fever vaccination. TCRdb re-analysed the 5' RACE reads in MiXCR, keeping a single row per CDR3 protein. Among 250,000 to 300,000 distinct CDR3 sequences, roughly 5% were seen once, and the ten largest hold about 3.5%. The sequenced sample was CD4+ T cells sorted from PBMCs, obtained on the day of the yellow fever booster vaccination. The receptors come from a man between 18 and 29 years old who received the YFV17D yellow fever vaccine. CDR3s include the opening cysteine and the closing phenylalanine or tryptophan. The D gene is left open where the match is weak. A row's size may be missing; if present it is once, few, many or a size class.

clone size,V gene,D gene,J gene,CDR3 protein,CDR3 DNA
few,TRBV5-1,.,TRBJ2-5,CASRGAPGGQETQYF,TGCGCCAGCAGGGGGGCCCCCGGGGGCCAAGAGACCCAGTACTTC
few,TRBV25-1,.,TRBJ2-7,CASRDGGRYEQYF,TGTGCCAGCAGGGACGGAGGGCGCTACGAGCAGTACTTC
.,TRBV2,.,TRBJ1-2,CASRGNNYGYTF,TGTGCCAGCAGGGGAAATAACTATGGCTACACCTTC
many,TRBV12-3/TRBV12-4,.,TRBJ1-3,CASSFPRNTIYF,TGTGCCAGCAGTTTCCCAAGAAACACCATATATTTT
.,TRBV20-1,.,TRBJ2-5,CSAVGGRTEETQYF,TGCAGTGCCGTAGGGGGGCGAACAGAAGAGACCCAGTACTTC
many,TRBV15,TRBD1,TRBJ2-5,CATSRADRAETQYF,TGTGCCACCAGCAGGGCCGACAGGGCAGAGACCCAGTACTTC
many,TRBV7-2,TRBD1,TRBJ1-1,CASSGGQLLAEAFF,TGTGCCAGCAGCGGGGGACAGCTCCTAGCTGAAGCTTTCTTT
.,TRBV19,.,TRBJ1-1,CASSIQGITYTEAFF,TGTGCCAGTAGTATACAGGGTATTACCTACACTGAAGCTTTCTTT
many,TRBV4-3,.,TRBJ2-6,CASSQERSGANVLTF,TGCGCCAGCAGCCAAGAGAGGTCTGGGGCCAACGTCCTGACTTTC
many,TRBV15,TRBD1,TRBJ1-2,CATSFGQGSYGYTF,TGTGCCACCAGCTTCGGACAGGGCTCATATGGCTACACCTTC
.,TRBV14,TRBD1,TRBJ2-6,CASSPWTGKSSGANVLTF,TGTGCCAGCAGCCCCTGGACAGGGAAGTCCTCTGGGGCCAACGTCCTGACTTTC
few,TRBV30,TRBD1,TRBJ1-1,CAWKRQGSLNTEAFF,TGTGCCTGGAAAAGACAGGGCTCTTTGAACACTGAAGCTTTCTTT
many,TRBV5-1,.,TRBJ2-3,CASSLGQPTDTQYF,TGTGCCAGCAGCTTAGGTCAGCCCACAGATACGCAGTATTTT
.,TRBV28,.,TRBJ2-2,CASREGGSAGELFF,TGTGCCAGCAGGGAAGGGGGATCGGCCGGGGAGCTGTTTTTT
many,TRBV28,.,TRBJ1-4,CASSSSHRKLFF,TGTGCCAGCAGTTCGTCACATCGGAAACTGTTTTTT
few,TRBV15,.,TRBJ1-4,CATSKAGVEEEKLFF,TGTGCCACCAGCAAAGCGGGGGTAGAGGAGGAAAAACTGTTTTTT
many,TRBV18,.,TRBJ2-3,CASSPNSRSWDTQYF,TGTGCCAGCTCACCCAATTCCCGATCATGGGATACGCAGTATTTT
.,TRBV12-5,.,TRBJ2-7,CASGWDVGPYEQYF,TGTGCTAGTGGTTGGGACGTAGGCCCCTACGAGCAGTACTTC
few,TRBV6-5,TRBD1,TRBJ2-2,CASTPATGGRNTGELFF,TGTGCCAGCACCCCCGCGACAGGGGGCCGGAACACCGGGGAGCTGTTTTTT
few,TRBV7-9,.,TRBJ1-5,CASNSADSNQPQHF,TGTGCCAGCAATTCGGCGGATAGCAATCAGCCCCAGCATTTT
.,TRBV25-1,.,TRBJ1-5,CASLKRTYSNQPQHF,TGTGCCTCCCTTAAAAGAACTTATAGCAATCAGCCCCAGCATTTT
.,TRBV10-3,.,TRBJ2-2,CAITNAGGLLANTGELFF,TGTGCCATCACGAATGCCGGGGGGCTATTGGCGAACACCGGGGAGCTGTTTTTT
many,TRBV18,.,TRBJ2-3,CASSRSEDTQYF,TGTGCCAGCTCCCGCTCGGAGGATACGCAGTATTTT
.,TRBV6-2/TRBV6-3,.,TRBJ1-4,CATRTAQEKLFF,TGTGCCACGCGGACAGCTCAGGAAAAACTGTTTTTT
.,TRBV29-1,.,TRBJ1-2,CSVYAGDYGYTF,TGCAGCGTTTATGCAGGGGACTATGGCTACACCTTC
.,TRBV12-3/TRBV12-4,.,TRBJ1-5,CASSFLDRNQPQHF,TGTGCCAGCAGTTTCTTAGACAGGAATCAGCCCCAGCATTTT
few,TRBV6-2/TRBV6-3,.,TRBJ1-3,CASIGGNSGNTIYF,TGTGCCAGCATCGGAGGGAATTCTGGAAACACCATATATTTT